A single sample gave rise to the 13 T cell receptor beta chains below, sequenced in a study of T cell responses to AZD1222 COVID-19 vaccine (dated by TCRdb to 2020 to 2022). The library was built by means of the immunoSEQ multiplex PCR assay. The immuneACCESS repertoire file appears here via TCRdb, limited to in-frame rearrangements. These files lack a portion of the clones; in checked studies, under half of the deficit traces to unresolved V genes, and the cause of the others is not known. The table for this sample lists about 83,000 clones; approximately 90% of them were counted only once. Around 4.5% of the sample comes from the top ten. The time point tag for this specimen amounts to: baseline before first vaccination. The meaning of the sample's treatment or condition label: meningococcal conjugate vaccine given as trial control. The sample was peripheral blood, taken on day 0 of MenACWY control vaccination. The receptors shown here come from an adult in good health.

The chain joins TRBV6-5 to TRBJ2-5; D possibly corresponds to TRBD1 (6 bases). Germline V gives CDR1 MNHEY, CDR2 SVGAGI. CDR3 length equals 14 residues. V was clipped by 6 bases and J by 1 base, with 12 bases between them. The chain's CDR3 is CASRKQGPQETQYF. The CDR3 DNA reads TGTGCCAGCAGAAAACAGGGCCCCCAAGAGACCCAGTACTTC.

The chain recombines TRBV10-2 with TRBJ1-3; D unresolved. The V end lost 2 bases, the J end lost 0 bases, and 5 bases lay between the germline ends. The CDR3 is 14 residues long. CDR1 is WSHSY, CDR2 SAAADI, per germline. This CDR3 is CASSELRSGNTIYF. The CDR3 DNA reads TGCGCCAGCAGTGAGCTGCGCTCTGGAAACACCATATATTTT.

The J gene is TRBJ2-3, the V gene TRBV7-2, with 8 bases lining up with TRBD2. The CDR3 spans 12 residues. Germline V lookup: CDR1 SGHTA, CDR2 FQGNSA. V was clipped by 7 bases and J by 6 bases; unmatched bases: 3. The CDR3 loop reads CASISGGDTQYF. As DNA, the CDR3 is TGTGCCAGCATCTCGGGGGGGGATACGCAGTATTTT.

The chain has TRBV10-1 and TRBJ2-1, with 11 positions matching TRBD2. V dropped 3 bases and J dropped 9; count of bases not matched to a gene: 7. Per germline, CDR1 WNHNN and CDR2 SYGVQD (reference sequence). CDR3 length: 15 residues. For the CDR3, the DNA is TGCGCCAGCAGTGAACCACTAGCGGGAGTGGGTGAGCAGTTCTTC. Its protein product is CASSEPLAGVGEQFF.

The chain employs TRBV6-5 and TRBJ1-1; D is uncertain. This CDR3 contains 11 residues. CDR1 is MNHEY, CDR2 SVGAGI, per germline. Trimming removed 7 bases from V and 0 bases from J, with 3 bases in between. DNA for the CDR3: TGTGCCAGCATTATGAACACTGAAGCTTTCTTT. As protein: CASIMNTEAFF.

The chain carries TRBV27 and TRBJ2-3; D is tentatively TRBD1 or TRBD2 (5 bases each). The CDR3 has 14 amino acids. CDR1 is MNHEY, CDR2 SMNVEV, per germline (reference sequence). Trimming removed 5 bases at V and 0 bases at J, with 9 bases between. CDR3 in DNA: TGTGCCAGCAGTCTACGGGGCAGCACAGATACGCAGTATTTT. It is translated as CASSLRGSTDTQYF.

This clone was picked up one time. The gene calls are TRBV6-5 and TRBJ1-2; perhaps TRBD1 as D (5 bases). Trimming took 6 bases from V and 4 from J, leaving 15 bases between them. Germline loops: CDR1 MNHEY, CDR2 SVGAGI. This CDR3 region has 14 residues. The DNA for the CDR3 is TGTGCCAGCAGCCGCGACGGGACCATCTATGGCTACACCTTC. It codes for CASSRDGTIYGYTF.

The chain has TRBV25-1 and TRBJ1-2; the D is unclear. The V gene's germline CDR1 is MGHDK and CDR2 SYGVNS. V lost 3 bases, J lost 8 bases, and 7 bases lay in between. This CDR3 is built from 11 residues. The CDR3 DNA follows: TGTGCCAGCAGTGACGGATACGGCTACACCTTC. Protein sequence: CASSDGYGYTF.

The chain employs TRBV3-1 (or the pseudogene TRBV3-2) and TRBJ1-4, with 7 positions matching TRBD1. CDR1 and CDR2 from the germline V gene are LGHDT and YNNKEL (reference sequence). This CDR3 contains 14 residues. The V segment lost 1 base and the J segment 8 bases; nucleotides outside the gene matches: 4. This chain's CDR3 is CASSQGPGGEKLFF. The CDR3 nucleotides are TGTGCCAGCAGCCAAGGTCCAGGGGGGGAAAAACTGTTTTTT.

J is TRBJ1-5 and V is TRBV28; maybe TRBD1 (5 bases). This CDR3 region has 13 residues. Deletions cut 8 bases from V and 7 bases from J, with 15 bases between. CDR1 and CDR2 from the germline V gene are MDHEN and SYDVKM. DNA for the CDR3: TGTGCCAGCCAGGGTAGGAGCGACCAGCCCCAGCATTTT. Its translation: CASQGRSDQPQHF.

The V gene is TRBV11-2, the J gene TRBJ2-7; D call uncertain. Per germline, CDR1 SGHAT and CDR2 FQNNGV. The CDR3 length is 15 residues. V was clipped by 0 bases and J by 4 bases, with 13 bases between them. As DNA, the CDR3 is TGTGCCAGCAGCTTAGAAGGCAGCCCTTCGTACGAGCAGTACTTC. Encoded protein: CASSLEGSPSYEQYF.

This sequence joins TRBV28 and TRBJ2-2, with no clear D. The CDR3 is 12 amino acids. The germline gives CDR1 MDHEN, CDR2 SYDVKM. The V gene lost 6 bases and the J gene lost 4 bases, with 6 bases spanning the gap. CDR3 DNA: TGTGCCAGCAGCAGAGCCACCGGGGAGCTGTTTTTT. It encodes CASSRATGELFF.

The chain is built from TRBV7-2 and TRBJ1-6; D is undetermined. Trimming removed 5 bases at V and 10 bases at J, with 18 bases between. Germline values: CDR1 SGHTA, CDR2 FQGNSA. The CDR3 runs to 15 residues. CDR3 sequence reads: CASSPEGGPQSPLHF. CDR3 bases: TGTGCCAGCAGCCCCGAGGGCGGGCCCCAATCACCCCTCCACTTT. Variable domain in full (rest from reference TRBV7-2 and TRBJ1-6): GAGVSQSPSNKVTEKGKDVELRCDPISGHTALYWYRQSLGQGLEFLIYFQGNSAPDKSGLPSDRFSAERTGGSVSTLTIQRTQQEDSAVYLCASSPEGGPQSPLHFGNGTRLTVT.